A selection of T cell receptor beta chains follows, all from one sample in a study of CD8 T cells in Susac syndrome. TCRdb analysed the immunoSEQ multiplex PCR reads with MiXCR anew, one entry per CDR3 protein. Altogether around 80,000 distinct CDR3 sequences are present, roughly 94% being singletons, with the ten largest covering about 0.47%. The sequenced sample was CD8+ T cells from PBMCs. The receptors here all came from a human donor with Susac syndrome. Both conserved end residues are part of each CDR3. The D gene is left open where the match is weak. Clone size is given for some rows only: seen once, a few or many times, or a class if the clone is expanded.

abundance: NA
j_gene: TRBJ2-1
v_gene: TRBV7-9
d_gene: TRBD2
CDR3aa: CASSSRTSGGITPVREQFF
CDR3nt: TGTGCCAGCAGCTCCCGGACTAGCGGGGGGATAACCCCGGTGCGGGAGCAGTTCTTC

abundance: NA
j_gene: TRBJ1-5
v_gene: TRBV25-1
d_gene: NA
CDR3aa: CASSEGEFQPQHF
CDR3nt: TGTGCCAGCAGTGAGGGCGAATTTCAGCCCCAGCATTTT

abundance: NA
j_gene: TRBJ2-7
v_gene: TRBV10-3
d_gene: TRBD1
CDR3aa: CAISEKDRGTWSYEQYF
CDR3nt: TGTGCCATCAGTGAGAAGGACAGGGGTACCTGGTCCTACGAGCAGTACTTC

abundance: once
j_gene: TRBJ2-1
v_gene: TRBV6-4
d_gene: NA
CDR3aa: CASSDSRRNEQFF
CDR3nt: TGTGCCAGCAGTGACTCGAGGAGGAATGAGCAGTTCTTC

abundance: NA
j_gene: TRBJ1-2
v_gene: TRBV29-1
d_gene: TRBD1
CDR3aa: CSATYRQGGYGYTF
CDR3nt: TGCAGCGCAACCTACAGACAGGGGGGCTATGGCTACACCTTC

abundance: NA
j_gene: TRBJ2-3
v_gene: TRBV6-8
d_gene: NA
CDR3aa: CASDNLADDGTDTQYF
CDR3nt: TGTGCCAGTGACAACTTGGCGGACGACGGCACAGATACGCAGTATTTT

abundance: NA
j_gene: TRBJ2-2
v_gene: TRBV28
d_gene: TRBD1
CDR3aa: CASSLMATGGTGELFF
CDR3nt: TGTGCCAGCAGTCTGATGGCCACAGGGGGAACCGGGGAGCTGTTTTTT

abundance: NA
j_gene: TRBJ2-1
v_gene: TRBV20-1
d_gene: NA
CDR3aa: CSARLRGSDEQFF
CDR3nt: TGCAGTGCTAGATTGAGGGGGAGCGATGAGCAGTTCTTC

abundance: NA
j_gene: TRBJ1-1
v_gene: TRBV29-1
d_gene: TRBD1
CDR3aa: CSVTGQGTTEAFF
CDR3nt: TGCAGCGTTACGGGACAGGGAACCACTGAAGCTTTCTTT

abundance: NA
j_gene: TRBJ2-1
v_gene: TRBV19
d_gene: TRBD2
CDR3aa: CASSTGLAGSEEQFF
CDR3nt: TGTGCCAGTAGTACCGGACTAGCGGGGTCCGAAGAGCAGTTCTTC

abundance: NA
j_gene: TRBJ1-2
v_gene: TRBV20-1
d_gene: TRBD1
CDR3aa: CSANLPGQGAVWDGYTF
CDR3nt: TGCAGTGCCAATCTACCGGGACAGGGGGCCGTTTGGGATGGCTACACCTTC

abundance: NA
j_gene: TRBJ1-5
v_gene: TRBV19
d_gene: NA
CDR3aa: CASSTPRGRSDQPQHF
CDR3nt: TGTGCCAGTAGTACCCCGAGAGGACGGAGCGATCAGCCCCAGCATTTT

abundance: NA
j_gene: TRBJ2-1
v_gene: TRBV20-1
d_gene: TRBD2
CDR3aa: CSARGEQFF
CDR3nt: TGCAGTGCGCGGGGGGAGCAGTTCTTC

abundance: NA
j_gene: TRBJ2-5
v_gene: TRBV14
d_gene: TRBD2
CDR3aa: CASSHPGLAGRETQYF
CDR3nt: TGTGCCAGCAGCCACCCGGGACTAGCGGGGCGGGAGACCCAGTACTTC

abundance: NA
j_gene: TRBJ1-2
v_gene: TRBV3-1
d_gene: TRBD1
CDR3aa: CASSRTRTGADGYTF
CDR3nt: TGTGCCAGCAGCCGAACGAGGACAGGGGCTGATGGCTACACCTTC

abundance: NA
j_gene: TRBJ2-3
v_gene: TRBV7-3
d_gene: TRBD2
CDR3aa: CASSFVAGDTDTQYF
CDR3nt: TGTGCCAGCAGCTTCGTGGCGGGGGACACAGATACGCAGTATTTT

abundance: NA
j_gene: TRBJ2-1
v_gene: TRBV7-9
d_gene: TRBD1
CDR3aa: CASSFTGAGNEQFF
CDR3nt: TGTGCCAGCAGCTTCACAGGGGCCGGCAATGAGCAGTTCTTC

abundance: NA
j_gene: TRBJ2-7
v_gene: TRBV28
d_gene: NA
CDR3aa: CASETDRSYEQYF
CDR3nt: TGTGCCAGCGAAACAGATAGGTCCTACGAGCAGTACTTC

abundance: NA
j_gene: TRBJ1-1
v_gene: TRBV4-3
d_gene: NA
CDR3aa: CASSQGLGIYTEAFF
CDR3nt: TGCGCCAGCAGCCAAGGGCTCGGGATATACACTGAAGCTTTCTTT

abundance: NA
j_gene: TRBJ2-3
v_gene: TRBV5-1
d_gene: TRBD1
CDR3aa: CASRNIQGAQDTQYF
CDR3nt: TGCGCCAGCAGAAACATACAGGGGGCGCAAGATACGCAGTATTTT

abundance: NA
j_gene: TRBJ2-4
v_gene: TRBV20-1
d_gene: NA
CDR3aa: CSARRGRQAKNIQYF
CDR3nt: TGCAGTGCTAGAAGGGGCCGCCAAGCCAAAAACATTCAGTACTTC

abundance: NA
j_gene: TRBJ2-1
v_gene: TRBV19
d_gene: TRBD1
CDR3aa: CASSIRDRGDEQFF
CDR3nt: TGTGCCAGTAGTATACGGGACAGGGGCGATGAGCAGTTCTTC

abundance: NA
j_gene: TRBJ1-2
v_gene: TRBV6-4
d_gene: NA
CDR3aa: CASSDSGGYGYTF
CDR3nt: TGTGCCAGCAGTGACTCGGGCGGATATGGCTACACCTTC

abundance: NA
j_gene: TRBJ2-1
v_gene: TRBV25-1
d_gene: TRBD1
CDR3aa: CASRGQGVINEQFF
CDR3nt: TGTGCCAGCAGGGGACAGGGGGTTATCAATGAGCAGTTCTTC

abundance: NA
j_gene: TRBJ1-1
v_gene: TRBV5-1
d_gene: NA
CDR3aa: CASSGGRQNTEAFF
CDR3nt: TGCGCCAGCAGCGGAGGGCGCCAGAACACTGAAGCTTTCTTT

abundance: NA
j_gene: TRBJ2-3
v_gene: TRBV7-8
d_gene: TRBD2
CDR3aa: CASSFSGGVTDTQYF
CDR3nt: TGTGCCAGCAGCTTTAGCGGGGGGGTCACAGATACGCAGTATTTT

abundance: NA
j_gene: TRBJ2-7
v_gene: TRBV27
d_gene: TRBD2
CDR3aa: CASSWGLAGFYEQYF
CDR3nt: TGTGCCAGCAGTTGGGGACTAGCGGGGTTCTACGAGCAGTACTTC

abundance: NA
j_gene: TRBJ2-7
v_gene: TRBV29-1
d_gene: NA
CDR3aa: CSVQTPASYEQYF
CDR3nt: TGCAGCGTTCAGACCCCAGCCTCCTACGAGCAGTACTTC

abundance: NA
j_gene: TRBJ1-2
v_gene: TRBV19
d_gene: TRBD1
CDR3aa: CATWTGDDYGYTF
CDR3nt: TGTGCCACCTGGACAGGGGATGACTATGGCTACACCTTC

abundance: NA
j_gene: TRBJ1-1
v_gene: TRBV27
d_gene: TRBD1
CDR3aa: CASTSTGVNTEAFF
CDR3nt: TGTGCCAGCACTTCAACAGGGGTAAACACTGAAGCTTTCTTT

abundance: NA
j_gene: TRBJ2-2
v_gene: TRBV3-1
d_gene: NA
CDR3aa: CASSQENPTGELFF
CDR3nt: TGTGCCAGCAGCCAAGAAAACCCGACCGGGGAGCTGTTTTTT

abundance: NA
j_gene: TRBJ2-7
v_gene: TRBV2
d_gene: NA
CDR3aa: CASSGTRLYF
CDR3nt: TGTGCCAGCAGCGGGACGCGGCTGTACTTC

abundance: NA
j_gene: TRBJ1-1
v_gene: TRBV29-1
d_gene: TRBD1
CDR3aa: CSVSGTGDGTEAFF
CDR3nt: TGCAGCGTCTCCGGGACAGGGGATGGAACTGAAGCTTTCTTT

abundance: once
j_gene: TRBJ2-1
v_gene: TRBV10-3
d_gene: NA
CDR3aa: CAISIDNEQFF
CDR3nt: TGTGCCATCAGTATCGACAATGAGCAGTTCTTC

abundance: NA
j_gene: TRBJ2-1
v_gene: TRBV4-1
d_gene: NA
CDR3aa: CASSQEYEGLAPEQFF
CDR3nt: TGCGCCAGCAGCCAAGAATATGAGGGCCTAGCCCCTGAGCAGTTCTTC

abundance: NA
j_gene: TRBJ1-6
v_gene: TRBV9
d_gene: TRBD1
CDR3aa: CASSVGGTGGNSPLHF
CDR3nt: TGTGCCAGCAGCGTAGGAGGGACAGGGGGTAATTCACCCCTCCACTTT

abundance: NA
j_gene: TRBJ2-1
v_gene: TRBV27
d_gene: NA
CDR3aa: CASSLLGRDEQFF
CDR3nt: TGTGCCAGCAGTTTACTCGGTAGGGATGAGCAGTTCTTC

abundance: NA
j_gene: TRBJ2-5
v_gene: TRBV12-2
d_gene: NA
CDR3aa: CASRLEGVPQETQYF
CDR3nt: TGTGCAAGTCGCTTAGAGGGGGTACCTCAAGAGACCCAGTACTTC

abundance: NA
j_gene: TRBJ2-1
v_gene: TRBV6-5
d_gene: NA
CDR3aa: CASSYEGGYNEQFF
CDR3nt: TGTGCCAGCAGTTACGAGGGGGGCTACAATGAGCAGTTCTTC

abundance: once
j_gene: TRBJ2-3
v_gene: TRBV24-1
d_gene: TRBD2
CDR3aa: CATSEELAGGTDTQYF
CDR3nt: TGTGCCACCAGTGAAGAACTAGCGGGGGGCACAGATACGCAGTATTTT

abundance: NA
j_gene: TRBJ1-1
v_gene: TRBV4-1
d_gene: NA
CDR3aa: CASSPPAAEAFF
CDR3nt: TGCGCCAGCAGCCCGCCGGCGGCTGAAGCTTTCTTT

abundance: NA
j_gene: TRBJ1-5
v_gene: TRBV2
d_gene: NA
CDR3aa: CASRAPYSNQPQHF
CDR3nt: TGTGCCAGCAGGGCACCTTATAGCAATCAGCCCCAGCATTTT